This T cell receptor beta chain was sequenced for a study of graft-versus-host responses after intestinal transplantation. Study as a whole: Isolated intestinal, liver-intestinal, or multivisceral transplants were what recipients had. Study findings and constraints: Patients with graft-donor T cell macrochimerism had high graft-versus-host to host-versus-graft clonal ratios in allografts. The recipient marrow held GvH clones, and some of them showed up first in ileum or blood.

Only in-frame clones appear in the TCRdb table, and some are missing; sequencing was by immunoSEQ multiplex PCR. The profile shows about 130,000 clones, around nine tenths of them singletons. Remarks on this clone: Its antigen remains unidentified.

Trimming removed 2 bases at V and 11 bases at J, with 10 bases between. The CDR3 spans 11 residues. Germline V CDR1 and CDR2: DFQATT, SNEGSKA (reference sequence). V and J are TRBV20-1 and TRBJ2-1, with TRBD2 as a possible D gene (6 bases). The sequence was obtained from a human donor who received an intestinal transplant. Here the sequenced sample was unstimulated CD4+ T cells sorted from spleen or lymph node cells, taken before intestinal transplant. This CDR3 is CSARLAGQQFF. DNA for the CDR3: TGCAGTGCTAGACTCGCGGGGCAGCAGTTCTTC.